This record concerns one T cell receptor (beta chain) sequence. This sample was included in a study of blood T cell repertoires in COVID-19. Study in general: PBMCs, B-cell-depleted T cells, or T cells were the source of the cDNA or gDNA that made up the material.

Data came from immunoSEQ multiplex PCR; TCRdb stores just in-frame clones and leaves some out. Altogether about 110,000 clones are present, less than 85% being singletons, with the ten largest covering 1.8%. Germline V gives CDR1 SNHLY, CDR2 FYNNEI. The CDR3 runs to 12 residues. V was cut by 3 bases and J by 10 bases, with 7 bases left in between. This receptor was obtained from a woman aged 35 to 49 with acute or convalescent COVID-19. J is TRBJ1-6 and V is TRBV2; D gene uncertain. The sample consisted of peripheral blood. The CDR3 here is CASSDLLSPLHF. The DNA for the CDR3 is TGTGCCAGCAGTGATCTCCTATCACCCCTCCACTTT.